This section outlines one T cell receptor (beta chain) sequence together with its context. Its antigen is currently unknown. PCR was performed using 60 Vbeta and 13 Jbeta primers. Produced via immunoSEQ multiplex PCR; TCRdb's table is partial and in-frame only. Among roughly 100,000 clones listed, 75% to 85% were seen once. This entry belongs to a study of cytomegalovirus exposure and HLA in healthy donors. Points from the study as a whole: Later on, analysis showed that most CMV-associated TCR beta chains appeared to be HLA-restricted. Near-uniform donor sequencing depth was presumed by presence/absence analyses. Follow-up analysis later connected one missense variant in DCLRE1C with trimming of TCR beta V- and J-genes.

This CDR3 is 13 amino acids long. V lost 8 bases and J lost 1, with 14 bases in between. CDR1 and CDR2 (germline): GTSNPN, SVGIG (reference sequence). The chain combines TRBV30 with TRBJ1-2; D possibly corresponds to TRBD1 (5 bases). The specimen sequenced was PBMCs. The source is a man in his fifties in good health and CMV-seronegative. CDR3 DNA sequence: TGTGCCACCCGACAGCTTATTAACTATGGCTACACCTTC. This sequence encodes CATRQLINYGYTF.